This TCR beta chain was recovered during a study of T cells in Graves' hyperthyroidism and ophthalmopathy. Broader study findings: The blood repertoire included most of the expanded thyroid clonotypes above 0.001.

RNA transcripts gave rise to amplified TCR beta CDR3 regions. HTBI primers were used for first-round RT-PCR of the TCR CDR3. TCRdb re-called the multiplex PCR reads through MiXCR, storing one row per CDR3 protein. The table has under 200,000 distinct CDR3 sequences, roughly 10% seen once. This clonotype was counted many times. The antigen is not known. On the basis of clinical symptoms, serum thyroxine and TRAb, thyroid ultrasound and orbital computed tomography, diagnoses were made. This CDR3 comprises 16 residues. Between the trimmed V and J ends, which lost 1 base and 2 bases, there was a span of 14 bases. In germline, CDR1 is LGHDT, CDR2 YNNKEL (reference sequence).

The specimen was blood. The origin of this receptor is a woman younger than 30 with Graves' hyperthyroidism that later progressed to Graves' ophthalmopathy. V gene TRBV3-1 combines with J gene TRBJ1-1; the D is unclear. CDR3 region: CASSQGYGTINTEAFF. CDR3 DNA sequence: TGTGCCAGCAGCCAAGGGTACGGAACCATTAACACTGAAGCTTTCTTT.